This T cell receptor beta chain was observed in a study of blood T cell repertoires in COVID-19. Study as a whole: Collection of acute and convalescent COVID-19 samples took place in the United States, Italy and Spain. Sample material is recorded as cDNA or gDNA derived from T cells, B-cell-depleted T cells, or PBMCs.

Authors' data handling: Researchers report that nucleated cell counts were estimated from reference gene primer amplification. Clones were read by immunoSEQ multiplex PCR, and TCRdb kept only the in-frame ones, dropping some. The DNA gave D and trimming, while V, J and clone size come from that table. The sample contains nearly 350,000 clones, more than 75% of which appear only once. The junction had 15 bases not matched to a gene; V was cut back by 2 bases and J by 8 bases. The CDR3 is 18 residues long. From germline, CDR1 is KGHSH and CDR2 LQKENI. This sequence joins TRBV18 and TRBJ1-1; 12 nucleotides line up with TRBD1. Sample: peripheral blood. This TCR derives from a woman aged 45-59 years with COVID-19, enrolled during active disease. This CDR3 is CASSPRPGQGASLSEAFF. The CDR3 DNA follows: TGTGCCAGCTCACCAAGGCCGGGACAGGGGGCGTCCTTGTCCGAAGCTTTCTTT.